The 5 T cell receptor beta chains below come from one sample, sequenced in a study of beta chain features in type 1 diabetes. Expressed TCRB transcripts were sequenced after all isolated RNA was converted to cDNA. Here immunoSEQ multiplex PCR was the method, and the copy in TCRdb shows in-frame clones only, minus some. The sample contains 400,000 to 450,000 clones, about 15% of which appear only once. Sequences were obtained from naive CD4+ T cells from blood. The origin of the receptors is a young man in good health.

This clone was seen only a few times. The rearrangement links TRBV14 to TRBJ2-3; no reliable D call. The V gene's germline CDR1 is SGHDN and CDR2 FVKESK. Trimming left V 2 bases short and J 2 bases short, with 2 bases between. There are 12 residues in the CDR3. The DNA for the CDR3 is TGTGCCAGCAGCCAAAACACAGATACGCAGTATTTT. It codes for CASSQNTDTQYF.

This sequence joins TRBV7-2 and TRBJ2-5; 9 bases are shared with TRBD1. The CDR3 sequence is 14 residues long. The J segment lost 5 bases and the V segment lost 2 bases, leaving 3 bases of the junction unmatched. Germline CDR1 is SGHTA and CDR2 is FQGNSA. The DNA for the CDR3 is TGTGCCAGCAGCTTATACAGGGGGCTGGAGACCCAGTACTTC. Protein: CASSLYRGLETQYF.

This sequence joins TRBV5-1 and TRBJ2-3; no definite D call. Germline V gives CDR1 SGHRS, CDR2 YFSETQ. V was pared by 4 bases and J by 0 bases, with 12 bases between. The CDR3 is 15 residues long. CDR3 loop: CASSPQTFSTDTQYF. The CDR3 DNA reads TGCGCCAGCAGCCCACAGACCTTTAGCACAGATACGCAGTATTTT.

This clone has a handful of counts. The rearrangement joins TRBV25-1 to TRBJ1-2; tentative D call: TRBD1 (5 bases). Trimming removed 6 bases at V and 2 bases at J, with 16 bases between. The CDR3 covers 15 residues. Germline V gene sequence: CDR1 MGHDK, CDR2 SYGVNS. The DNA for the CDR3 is TGTGCCAGCAGGGGGGAGATGAAAAACAACTATGGCTACACCTTC. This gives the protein CASRGEMKNNYGYTF.

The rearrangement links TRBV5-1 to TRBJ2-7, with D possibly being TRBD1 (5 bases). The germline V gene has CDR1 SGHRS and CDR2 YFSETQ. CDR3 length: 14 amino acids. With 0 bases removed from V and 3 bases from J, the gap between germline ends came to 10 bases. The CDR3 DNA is TGCGCCAGCAGCTTGGGCCAGGGCGGCTACGAGCAGTACTTC. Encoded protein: CASSLGQGGYEQYF.